This T cell receptor (beta chain) is drawn from a study of CD8 T cells in ankylosing spondylitis. With 7 bases clipped from V and 10 bases from J, the junction kept 2 bases outside the gene matches. The CDR3 has 10 amino acids. CDR1 SQVTM and CDR2 ANQGSEA come from the germline V gene. This clonotype has only a few counts. Its target is unknown. General study points: What seemed typical of ankylosing spondylitis blood was a TCR beta motif built from 8 or 9 highly homologous variants. Some of these motif variants have turned up before, in reports on reactive arthritis synovial fluid and blood.

Generation of TCR beta libraries employed quantitative 5'-RACE incorporating molecular barcodes. Each CDR3 protein is one row after TCRdb ran MiXCR on the 5' RACE reads. The data contain about 360,000 distinct CDR3 sequences, 20% of them singletons. The clonotype comes from a male donor with ankylosing spondylitis or in good health (not recorded which). The rearrangement links TRBV29-1 to TRBJ2-1; 9 bases align to TRBD1. The specimen sequenced was blood, either unsorted or a sorted T cell fraction (not recorded which). CDR3 sequence: CSAGTGEQFF. CDR3 coding DNA: TGCAGCGCTGGGACAGGGGAGCAGTTCTTC.